This TCR beta chain was captured by sequencing in a study of T cells in Graves' hyperthyroidism and ophthalmopathy. For the study at large: Sampling of peripheral blood happened at initial diagnosis, prior to any treatment.

What was amplified from RNA transcripts were TCR beta CDR3 regions. TCR CDR3 underwent first-round RT-PCR with the HTBI primer set. TCRdb re-derived calls from the multiplex PCR reads in MiXCR, one entry per CDR3 protein. The sample records a few hundred thousand distinct CDR3 sequences, just under 25% being singletons. Hyperthyroidism of Graves' type that showed no ophthalmopathy progression within 18 months was stable. The PBMCs studied were ones that came from about 10 ml fresh peripheral blood. General study results and limits: For ophthalmopathy, model prediction preceded onset by a median approximately 6 months.

A note on this clonotype: The target antigen is unknown.

Germline CDR1 reads SGHRS; CDR2 reads YFSETQ. The CDR3 is made up of 15 amino acids. Trimming cost V 5 bases and J 0 bases, with 15 bases left between them. The specimen was blood. This chain uses TRBV5-1 with TRBJ2-7; D gene ambiguous. This TCR derives from a man aged 45 to 65 with Graves' hyperthyroidism. CDR3 bases: TGCGCCAGCAGGACGGCGCCAGTCAACTCCTACGAGCAGTACTTC. Its protein product is CASRTAPVNSYEQYF.